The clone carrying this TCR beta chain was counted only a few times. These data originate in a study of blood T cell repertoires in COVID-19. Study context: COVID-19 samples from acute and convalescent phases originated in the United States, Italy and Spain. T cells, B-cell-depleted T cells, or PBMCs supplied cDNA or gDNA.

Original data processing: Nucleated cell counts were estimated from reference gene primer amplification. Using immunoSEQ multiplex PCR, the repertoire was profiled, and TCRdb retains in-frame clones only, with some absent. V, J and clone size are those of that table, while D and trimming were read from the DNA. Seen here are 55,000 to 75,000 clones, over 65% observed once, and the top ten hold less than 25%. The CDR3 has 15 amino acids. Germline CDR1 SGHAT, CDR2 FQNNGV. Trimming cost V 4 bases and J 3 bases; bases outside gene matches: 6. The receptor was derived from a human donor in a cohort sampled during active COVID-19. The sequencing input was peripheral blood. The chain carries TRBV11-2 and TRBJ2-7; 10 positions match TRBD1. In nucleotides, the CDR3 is TGTGCCAGCAGCTATCCGGGACAGGGGATCTACGAGCAGTACTTC. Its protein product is CASSYPGQGIYEQYF.